This is a list of T cell receptor beta chains from one sample in a study of T cells after yellow fever vaccination. In TCRdb, the 5' RACE reads were re-called with MiXCR into one record per CDR3 protein. Of about 110,000 distinct CDR3 sequences in the sample, roughly 8.9% were seen once. Material: CD8+ T cells sorted from PBMCs, obtained 45 days after the yellow fever booster vaccination. All receptors come from a man aged 25-40 years who received the YFV17D yellow fever vaccine. Each CDR3 is given with its conserved first and last residue. D genes are given only for firm matches. Not all rows give a size; the values are once, few, many and, for expanded clones, a class.

j_call,clone_size,d_call,v_call,cdr3_aa,cdr3_nt
TRBJ2-5,-,-,TRBV5-5,CASSLEGGGGETQYF,TGTGCCAGCAGCTTGGAAGGGGGAGGTGGAGAGACCCAGTACTTC
TRBJ2-1,many,-,TRBV27,CASSLEGPLSYNEQFF,TGTGCCAGCAGTTTAGAGGGCCCCTTATCCTACAATGAGCAGTTCTTC
TRBJ2-2,-,-,TRBV13,CASSYGPSGLNTRELFF,TGTGCCAGCAGCTATGGGCCCAGCGGGCTTAACACCAGGGAGCTGTTTTTT
TRBJ2-1,-,-,TRBV11-3,CASSLGLVTYNEQFF,TGTGCCAGCAGCTTAGGCCTAGTTACCTACAATGAGCAGTTCTTC
TRBJ1-1,many,TRBD1,TRBV5-1,CASRAQGAGEAFF,TGCGCCAGCAGAGCACAGGGGGCGGGTGAAGCTTTCTTT
TRBJ2-6,-,-,TRBV19,CASSISAGFFSGANVLTF,TGTGCCAGTAGTATTTCGGCAGGGTTCTTTTCTGGGGCCAACGTCCTGACTTTC
TRBJ2-5,many,-,TRBV15,CATSRASGDETQYF,TGTGCCACCAGCAGAGCATCCGGGGACGAGACCCAGTACTTC
TRBJ2-7,many,-,TRBV5-1,CASSEGSSYEQYF,TGCGCCAGCAGCGAGGGTTCCTCCTACGAGCAGTACTTC
TRBJ2-1,few,TRBD2,TRBV19,CASSSYGLAGGDNEQFF,TGTGCCAGTAGTTCCTACGGGTTAGCGGGAGGGGATAATGAGCAGTTCTTC
TRBJ2-3,-,-,TRBV10-2,CASSDSQGTDTQYF,TGCGCCAGCAGTGATAGCCAGGGGACAGATACGCAGTATTTT
TRBJ1-1,few,TRBD1,TRBV7-6,CASSDEQGAEAFF,TGTGCCAGCAGCGACGAACAGGGGGCGGAAGCTTTCTTT
TRBJ2-7,many,-,TRBV7-6,CASSFSESYEQYF,TGTGCCAGCAGCTTCAGCGAGTCCTACGAGCAGTACTTC
TRBJ1-6,many,-,TRBV20-1,CSAKGPMNSPLHF,TGCAGTGCCAAGGGACCGATGAATTCACCCCTCCACTTT
TRBJ2-1,many,-,TRBV29-1,CSVVLTEQFF,TGCAGCGTTGTCTTGACCGAGCAGTTCTTC
TRBJ2-7,many,-,TRBV30,CAWSVSGLEQYF,TGTGCCTGGAGTGTATCAGGGCTCGAGCAGTACTTC
TRBJ1-2,many,-,TRBV6-1,CASARMASNYGYTF,TGTGCCAGCGCGAGAATGGCCTCTAACTATGGCTACACCTTC
TRBJ2-5,many,-,TRBV25-1,CASIGETQYF,TGTGCCAGCATAGGCGAGACCCAGTACTTC
TRBJ2-5,many,-,TRBV18,CASSQGLKDEETQYF,TGTGCCAGCTCACAAGGCCTTAAGGACGAAGAGACCCAGTACTTC
TRBJ2-1,few,-,TRBV7-9,CASSLAQRDEQFF,TGTGCCAGCAGCTTAGCGCAAAGGGATGAGCAGTTCTTC
TRBJ2-1,many,TRBD2,TRBV10-3,CAISEPAGKREEELFF,TGTGCCATCAGTGAGCCTGCCGGGAAGCGGGAGGAGGAGCTGTTCTTC
TRBJ2-1,many,-,TRBV20-1,CSARRAGTYNEQFF,TGCAGTGCTAGACGGGCAGGGACTTACAATGAGCAGTTCTTC
TRBJ2-3,few,-,TRBV25-1,CASTGTGGSREGQFDTQYF,TGTGCCAGCACCGGCACAGGGGGATCGCGGGAGGGCCAATTTGATACGCAGTATTTT
TRBJ1-1,many,-,TRBV9,CASSVGSNMNTEAFF,TGTGCCAGCAGCGTAGGGTCCAACATGAACACTGAAGCTTTCTTT
TRBJ1-2,many,TRBD1,TRBV20-1,CSARRGAGGYGYTF,TGCAGTGCCCGCAGGGGGGCGGGTGGCTATGGCTACACCTTC
TRBJ2-7,many,TRBD2,TRBV7-9,CASSWTSEYEQYF,TGTGCCAGCAGCTGGACTAGCGAGTACGAGCAGTACTTC
TRBJ2-1,many,-,TRBV10-3,CALGTSSYNEQFF,TGTGCCCTCGGGACGAGCTCCTACAATGAGCAGTTCTTC
TRBJ2-7,many,-,TRBV29-1,CSVEDLEGSYEQYF,TGCAGCGTTGAAGATCTAGAGGGGTCCTACGAGCAGTACTTC
TRBJ2-2,few,-,TRBV30,CAWSQRNGELFF,TGTGCCTGGAGTCAAAGGAACGGGGAGCTGTTTTTT
TRBJ2-7,many,-,TRBV10-3,CAISENRGSEQYF,TGTGCCATCAGTGAGAATCGAGGGAGCGAGCAGTACTTC
TRBJ2-3,many,-,TRBV12-3/TRBV12-4,CASRPTITDTQYF,TGTGCCAGCCGCCCGACTATTACAGATACGCAGTATTTT
TRBJ2-3,many,-,TRBV29-1,CSVDTPESRGYF,TGCAGCGTTGACACCCCAGAGTCACGGGGGTATTTT
TRBJ1-1,few,TRBD1,TRBV4-3,CASSQAQGAGTEAFF,TGCGCCAGCAGCCAGGCACAGGGGGCGGGCACTGAAGCTTTCTTT
TRBJ2-5,few,TRBD2,TRBV5-4,CASSGGSWGETQYF,TGTGCCAGCAGCGGCGGGAGTTGGGGGGAGACCCAGTACTTC
TRBJ2-1,many,-,TRBV7-3,CASSILASSYNEQFF,TGTGCCAGCAGCATTCTAGCGAGCTCCTACAATGAGCAGTTCTTC
TRBJ2-3,many,-,TRBV20-1,CSARWWEGTDTQYF,TGCAGTGCTAGGTGGTGGGAGGGCACAGATACGCAGTATTTT
TRBJ2-1,many,-,TRBV18,CASSPWTTGYNEQFF,TGTGCCAGCTCACCCTGGACTACTGGATACAATGAGCAGTTCTTC
TRBJ2-1,few,TRBD2,TRBV4-3,CASARGDLAVNEQFF,TGCGCCAGCGCTCGGGGGGACCTTGCGGTCAATGAGCAGTTCTTC
TRBJ1-1,many,-,TRBV9,CASSGPMNTEAFF,TGTGCCAGCAGCGGTCCCATGAACACTGAAGCTTTCTTT
TRBJ2-7,many,-,TRBV25-1,CASSENWPEQYF,TGTGCCAGCAGTGAAAATTGGCCCGAGCAGTACTTC
TRBJ2-1,many,TRBD2,TRBV28,CASSFPLAGARNEQFF,TGTGCCAGCAGTTTCCCCCTAGCGGGAGCACGGAATGAGCAGTTCTTC
TRBJ1-1,-,-,TRBV7-2,CASSSPGGTYNTEAFF,TGTGCCAGCAGCTCCCCGGGGGGGACATATAACACTGAAGCTTTCTTT
TRBJ2-2,many,TRBD2,TRBV12-3/TRBV12-4,CASSFRASGRGTGELFF,TGTGCCAGCAGTTTTCGGGCTAGCGGGAGAGGTACCGGGGAGCTGTTTTTT
TRBJ2-7,many,TRBD2,TRBV27,CASSPTSGSGNYEQYF,TGTGCCAGCAGTCCTACTAGCGGGAGCGGGAATTACGAGCAGTACTTC
TRBJ2-7,many,-,TRBV24-1,CATSDLPVRFLNWEQYF,TGTGCCACCAGTGATTTGCCAGTGAGGTTTCTGAATTGGGAGCAGTACTTC
TRBJ2-1,many,TRBD2,TRBV6-1,CASTVGTSGTEQFF,TGTGCCAGCACCGTGGGGACTAGCGGGACTGAGCAGTTCTTC